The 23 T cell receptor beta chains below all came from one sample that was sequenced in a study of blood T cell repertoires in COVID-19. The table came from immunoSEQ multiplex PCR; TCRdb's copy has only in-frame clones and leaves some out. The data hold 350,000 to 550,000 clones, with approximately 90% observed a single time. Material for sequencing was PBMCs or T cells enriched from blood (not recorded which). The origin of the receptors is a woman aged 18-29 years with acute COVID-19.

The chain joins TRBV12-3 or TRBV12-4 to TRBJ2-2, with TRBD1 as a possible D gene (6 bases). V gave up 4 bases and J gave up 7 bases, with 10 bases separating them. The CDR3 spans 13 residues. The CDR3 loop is CASSSYRDGELFF. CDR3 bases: TGTGCCAGCAGTTCATACAGGGACGGGGAGCTGTTTTTT.

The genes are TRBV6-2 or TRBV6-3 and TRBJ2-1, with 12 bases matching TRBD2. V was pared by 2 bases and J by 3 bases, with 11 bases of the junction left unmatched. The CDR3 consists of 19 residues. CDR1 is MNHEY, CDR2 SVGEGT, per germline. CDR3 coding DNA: TGTGCCAGCAGTTACGTTATTCCTAGCGGGGGGGCAGACTACAATGAGCAGTTCTTC. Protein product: CASSYVIPSGGADYNEQFF.

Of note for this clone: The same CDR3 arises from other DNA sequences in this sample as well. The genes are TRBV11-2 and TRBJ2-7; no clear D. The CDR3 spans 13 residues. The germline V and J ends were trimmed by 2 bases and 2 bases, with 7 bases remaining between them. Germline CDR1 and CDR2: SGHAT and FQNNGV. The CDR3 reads CASSLLRAYEQYF. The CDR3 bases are TGTGCCAGCAGCTTACTCCGGGCCTACGAGCAGTACTTC.

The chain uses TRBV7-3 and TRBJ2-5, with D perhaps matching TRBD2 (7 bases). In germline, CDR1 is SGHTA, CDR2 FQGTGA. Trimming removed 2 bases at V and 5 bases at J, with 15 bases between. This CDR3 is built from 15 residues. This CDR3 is CASSLSAGAGETQYF. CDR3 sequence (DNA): TGTGCCAGCAGCTTATCGGCGGGGGCCGGGGAGACCCAGTACTTC.

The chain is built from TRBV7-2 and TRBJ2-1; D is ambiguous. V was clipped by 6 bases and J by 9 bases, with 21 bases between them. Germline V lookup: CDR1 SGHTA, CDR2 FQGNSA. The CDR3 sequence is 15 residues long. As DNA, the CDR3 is TGTGCCAGCAGGGAAGACCGATTTCGGGTTAGTGAGCAGTTCTTC. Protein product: CASREDRFRVSEQFF. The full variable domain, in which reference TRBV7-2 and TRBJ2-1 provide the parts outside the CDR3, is GAGVSQSPSNKVTEKGKDVELRCDPISGHTALYWYRQSLGQGLEFLIYFQGNSAPDKSGLPSDRFSAERTGGSVSTLTIQRTQQEDSAVYLCASREDRFRVSEQFFGPGTRLTVL.

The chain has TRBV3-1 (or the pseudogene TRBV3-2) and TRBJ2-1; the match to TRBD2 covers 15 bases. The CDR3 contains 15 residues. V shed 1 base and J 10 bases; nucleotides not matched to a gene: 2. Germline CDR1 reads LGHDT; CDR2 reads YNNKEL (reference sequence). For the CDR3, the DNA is TGTGCCAGCAGCCAAGTGGGGACTAGCGGGGGGGAGCAGTTCTTC. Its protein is CASSQVGTSGGEQFF.

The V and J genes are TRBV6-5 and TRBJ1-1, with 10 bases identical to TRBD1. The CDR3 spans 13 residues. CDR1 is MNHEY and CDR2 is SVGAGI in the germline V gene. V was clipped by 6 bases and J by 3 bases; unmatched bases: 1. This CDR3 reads CASRTGGYTEAFF. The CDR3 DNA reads TGTGCCAGCAGGACAGGGGGCTACACTGAAGCTTTCTTT.

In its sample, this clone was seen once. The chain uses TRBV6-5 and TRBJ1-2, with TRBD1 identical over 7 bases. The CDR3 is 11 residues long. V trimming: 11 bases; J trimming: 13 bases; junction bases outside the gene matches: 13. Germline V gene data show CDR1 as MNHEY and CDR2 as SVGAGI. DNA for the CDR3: TGTGCCGGGGGGACAGATACCTATCGCACCTTC. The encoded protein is CAGGTDTYRTF.

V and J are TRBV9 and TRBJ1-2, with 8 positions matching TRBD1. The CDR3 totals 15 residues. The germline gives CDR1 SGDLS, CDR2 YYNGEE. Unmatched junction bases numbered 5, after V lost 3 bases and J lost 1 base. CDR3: CASSAGTGINYGYTF. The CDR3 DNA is TGTGCCAGCAGCGCTGGGACAGGTATTAACTATGGCTACACCTTC.

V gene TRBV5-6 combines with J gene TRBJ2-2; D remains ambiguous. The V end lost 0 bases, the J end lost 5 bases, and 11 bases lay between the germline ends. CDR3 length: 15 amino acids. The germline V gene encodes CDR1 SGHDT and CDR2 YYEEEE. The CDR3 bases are TGTGCCAGCAGCTTGGCAGGCCGTGGGACCGGGGAGCTGTTTTTT. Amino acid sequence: CASSLAGRGTGELFF.

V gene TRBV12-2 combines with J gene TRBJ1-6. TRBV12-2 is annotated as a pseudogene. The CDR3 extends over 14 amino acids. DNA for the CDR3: TGTGCAAGTCGTGGGGGGGCCGGTAATTCACCCCTCCACTTT. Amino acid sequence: CASRGGAGNSPLHF.

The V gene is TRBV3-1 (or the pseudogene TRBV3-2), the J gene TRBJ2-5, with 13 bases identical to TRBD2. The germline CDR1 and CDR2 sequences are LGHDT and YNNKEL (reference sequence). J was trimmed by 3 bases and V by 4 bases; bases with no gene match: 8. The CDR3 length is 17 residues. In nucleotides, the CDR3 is TGTGCCAGCAGCCCTAATGAGGGACTAGCGGGGAAAGAGACCCAGTACTTC. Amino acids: CASSPNEGLAGKETQYF.

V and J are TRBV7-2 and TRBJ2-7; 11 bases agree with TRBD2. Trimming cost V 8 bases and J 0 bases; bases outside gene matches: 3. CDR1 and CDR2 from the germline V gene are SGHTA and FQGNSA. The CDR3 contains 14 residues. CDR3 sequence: CASQTSGISYEQYF. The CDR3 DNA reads TGTGCCAGCCAGACTAGCGGGATCTCCTACGAGCAGTACTTC.

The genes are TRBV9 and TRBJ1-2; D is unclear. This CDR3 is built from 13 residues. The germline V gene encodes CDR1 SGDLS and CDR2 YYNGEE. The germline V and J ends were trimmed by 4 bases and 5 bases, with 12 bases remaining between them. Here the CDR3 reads CASSPSDGYGYTF. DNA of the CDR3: TGTGCCAGCAGCCCTAGCGACGGTTATGGCTACACCTTC.

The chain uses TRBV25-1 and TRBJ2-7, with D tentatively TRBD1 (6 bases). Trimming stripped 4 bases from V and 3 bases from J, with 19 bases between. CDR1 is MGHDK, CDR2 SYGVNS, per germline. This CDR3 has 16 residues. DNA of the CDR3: TGTGCCAGCAGTGCCAATACAGGTTCCAGGGGCTACGAGCAGTACTTC. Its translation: CASSANTGSRGYEQYF.

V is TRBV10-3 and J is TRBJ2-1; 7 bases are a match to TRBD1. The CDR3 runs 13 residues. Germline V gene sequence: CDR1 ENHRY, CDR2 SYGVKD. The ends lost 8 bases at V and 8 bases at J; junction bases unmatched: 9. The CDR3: CAIEKTGMDEQFF. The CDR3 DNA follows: TGTGCCATCGAAAAGACAGGGATGGATGAGCAGTTCTTC.

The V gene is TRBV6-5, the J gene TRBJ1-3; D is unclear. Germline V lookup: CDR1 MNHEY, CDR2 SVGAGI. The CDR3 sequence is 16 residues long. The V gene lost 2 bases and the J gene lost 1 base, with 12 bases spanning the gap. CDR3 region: CASSYHSTTSGNTIYF. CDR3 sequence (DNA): TGTGCCAGCAGTTACCACTCGACTACATCTGGAAACACCATATATTTT.

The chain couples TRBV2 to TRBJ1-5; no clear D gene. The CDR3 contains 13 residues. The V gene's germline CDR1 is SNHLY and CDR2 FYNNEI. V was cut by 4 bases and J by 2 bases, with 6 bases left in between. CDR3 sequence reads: CASSGAGNQPQHF. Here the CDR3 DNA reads TGTGCCAGCAGTGGGGCAGGCAATCAGCCCCAGCATTTT.

The CDR3 is CASSIAGGGKGVSTDTQYF. DNA of the CDR3: TGTGCCAGTAGTATAGCTGGCGGGGGGAAAGGGGTTAGCACAGATACGCAGTATTTT. V is TRBV19 and J is TRBJ2-3, with TRBD2 matching over 8 bases. V was pared by 1 base and J by 0 bases, with 12 bases of the junction left unmatched. The CDR3 contains 19 residues. Per germline, CDR1 LNHDA and CDR2 SQIVND (reference sequence).

The CDR3 region has the DNA TGTGCCAGCAGTTCCTGGACTAGCGGGAAGGGCAATGAGCAGTTCTTC. The encoded protein is CASSSWTSGKGNEQFF. The chain joins TRBV27 to TRBJ2-1, with 12 bases that match TRBD2. Germline V gene data show CDR1 as MNHEY and CDR2 as SMNVEV (reference sequence). The CDR3 has 16 residues. The trim removed 4 bases at V and 6 bases at J, leaving 7 bases unmatched.

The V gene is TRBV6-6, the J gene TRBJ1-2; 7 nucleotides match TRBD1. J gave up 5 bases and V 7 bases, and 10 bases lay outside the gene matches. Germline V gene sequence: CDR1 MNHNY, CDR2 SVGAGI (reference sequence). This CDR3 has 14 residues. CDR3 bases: TGTGCCAGCATCCAGGGGGGAAATAATTATGGCTACACCTTC. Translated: CASIQGGNNYGYTF.

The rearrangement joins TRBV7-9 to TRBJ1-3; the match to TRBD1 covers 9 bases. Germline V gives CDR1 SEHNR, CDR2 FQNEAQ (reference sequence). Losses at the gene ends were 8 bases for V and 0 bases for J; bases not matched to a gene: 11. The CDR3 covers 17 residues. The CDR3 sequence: CASPLREGQGSGNTIYF. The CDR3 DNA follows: TGTGCCAGCCCTCTTCGGGAGGGACAGGGCTCTGGAAACACCATATATTTT. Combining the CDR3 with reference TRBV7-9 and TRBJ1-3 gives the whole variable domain DTGVSQNPRHKITKRGQNVTFRCDPISEHNRLYWYRQTLGQGPEFLTYFQNEAQLEKSRLLSDRFSAERPKGSFSTLEIQRTEQGDSAMYLCASPLREGQGSGNTIYFGEGSWLTVV.

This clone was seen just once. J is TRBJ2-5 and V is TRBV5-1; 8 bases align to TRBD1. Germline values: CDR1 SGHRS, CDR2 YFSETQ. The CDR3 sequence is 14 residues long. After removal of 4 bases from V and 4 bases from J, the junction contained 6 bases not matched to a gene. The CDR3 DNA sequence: TGCGCCAGCAGCCAGACAGGGGATGGAGAGACCCAGTACTTC. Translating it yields CASSQTGDGETQYF.